What follows are 6 T cell receptor beta chains derived from one specimen sequenced in a study of T cell responses to AZD1222 COVID-19 vaccine. The data were produced by immunoSEQ multiplex PCR, yet TCRdb's version contains in-frame clones alone and is incomplete. The sample shows approximately 150,000 clones, approximately 91% of them seen only once. The sequences come from peripheral blood, collected 28 days after the second AZD1222 dose. These receptors were collected from an adult who received the AZD1222 COVID-19 vaccine.

This clone was counted only a few times. V and J are TRBV11-3 and TRBJ1-1; D might be TRBD1 (5 bases). Per germline, CDR1 SGHNT and CDR2 YENEEA. V was cut by 2 bases and J by 5 bases, with 15 bases left in between. CDR3 size: 15 residues. The chain's CDR3 is CASSLPGAAVTEAFF. In DNA, the CDR3 is TGTGCCAGCAGCTTACCCGGGGCAGCGGTGACTGAAGCTTTCTTT.

The rearrangement uses TRBV29-1 and TRBJ1-1; 7 nucleotides align to TRBD1. The CDR3 runs to 13 residues. CDR1 SQVTM and CDR2 ANQGSEA come from the germline V gene. Trimming took 6 bases from V and 5 from J; bases not matched to a gene: 9. CDR3 residues: CSVEGDRETEAFF. The CDR3 DNA reads as TGCAGCGTAGAGGGTGACAGGGAGACTGAAGCTTTCTTT. The whole variable domain, remainder taken from reference TRBV29-1 and TRBJ1-1, is SAVISQKPSRDICQRGTSLTIQCQVDSQVTMMFWYRQQPGQSLTLIATANQGSEATYESGFVIDKFPISRPNLTFSTLTVSNMSPEDSSIYLCSVEGDRETEAFFGQGTRLTVV.

This sequence joins TRBV12-3 or TRBV12-4 and TRBJ2-2; D is undetermined. This CDR3 region has 12 residues. V was trimmed by 4 bases and J by 4 bases, leaving 4 bases between them. CDR3: CASSYSTGELFF. In nucleotides, the CDR3 is TGTGCCAGCAGTTACAGCACCGGGGAGCTGTTTTTT.

The gene calls are TRBV6-5 and TRBJ2-2, with D unresolved. CDR1 is MNHEY and CDR2 is SVGAGI in the germline V gene. V lost 0 bases, J lost 6 bases, and 8 bases lay in between. The CDR3 has 14 residues. The CDR3 spells CASSYSGGAGELFF. The CDR3 nucleotides are TGTGCCAGCAGTTACTCAGGCGGAGCCGGGGAGCTGTTTTTT.

The CDR3 nucleotides read TGTGCCAGCAGCCTTTCAGGGGGCGAAGGAGCTTTCTTT. Protein sequence: CASSLSGGEGAFF. V is TRBV9 and J is TRBJ1-1; 8 nucleotides line up with TRBD1. The J segment lost 10 bases and the V segment lost 4 bases, leaving 9 bases of the junction unmatched. CDR3 length: 13 amino acids. The germline CDR1 and CDR2 sequences are SGDLS and YYNGEE.

The chain joins TRBV5-1 to TRBJ1-4, with 9 bases lining up with TRBD1. The CDR3 loop spans 16 amino acids. The germline V gene encodes CDR1 SGHRS and CDR2 YFSETQ. The junction had 4 bases not matched to a gene; V was cut back by 4 bases and J by 0 bases. CDR3 nucleotide sequence: TGCGCCAGCAGCCCGGGACAGGGAACAACTAATGAAAAACTGTTTTTT. It specifies CASSPGQGTTNEKLFF.